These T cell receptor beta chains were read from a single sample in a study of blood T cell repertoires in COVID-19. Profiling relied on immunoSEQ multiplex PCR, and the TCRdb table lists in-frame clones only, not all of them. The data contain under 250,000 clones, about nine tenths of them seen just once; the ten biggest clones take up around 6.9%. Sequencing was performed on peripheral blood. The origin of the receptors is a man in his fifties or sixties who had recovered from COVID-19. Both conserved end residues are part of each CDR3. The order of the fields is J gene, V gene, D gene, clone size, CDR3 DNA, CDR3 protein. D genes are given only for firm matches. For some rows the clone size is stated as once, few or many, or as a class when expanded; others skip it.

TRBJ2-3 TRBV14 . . TGTGCCAGCAGCCAAGATCTGAGAGGGGGAGATACAGATACGCAGTATTTT CASSQDLRGGDTDTQYF
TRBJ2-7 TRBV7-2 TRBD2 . TGTGCCAGCAGCTTAGGGACTAGTTGGGAGCAGTACTTC CASSLGTSWEQYF
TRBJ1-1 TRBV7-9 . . TGTGCCAGCAGCTTGACACAAGGGAACACTGAAGCTTTCTTT CASSLTQGNTEAFF
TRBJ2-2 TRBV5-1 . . TGCGCCAGCAGCTTGGCCTTAAGAGCGGGGAACACCGGGGAGCTGTTTTTT CASSLALRAGNTGELFF
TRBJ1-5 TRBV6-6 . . TGTGCCAGCAGTTACTTAGCGGGCAATCAGCCCCAGCATTTT CASSYLAGNQPQHF
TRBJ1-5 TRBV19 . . TGTGCCAGTAGCCCGGTGCAGACATATAGCAATCAGCCCCAGCATTTT CASSPVQTYSNQPQHF
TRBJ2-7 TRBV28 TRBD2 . TGTGCCAGCAGTTTATATGGACTAGCGGGAGCCCTTTGGGAGCAGTACTTC CASSLYGLAGALWEQYF
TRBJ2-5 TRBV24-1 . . TGTGCCACCAGTGCCCCTCAAGAGACCCAGTACTTC CATSAPQETQYF
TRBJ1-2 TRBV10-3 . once TGTGCCTCCGAAGGGGGTAACTATGGCTACACCTTC CASEGGNYGYTF
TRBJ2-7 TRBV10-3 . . TGTGCCATCAGCGGGGGAACTGAGGAGCAGTACTTC CAISGGTEEQYF
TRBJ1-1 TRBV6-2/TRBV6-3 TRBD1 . TGTGCCAGCAGTTACGACAGGGTTGAAACTGAAGCTTTCTTT CASSYDRVETEAFF
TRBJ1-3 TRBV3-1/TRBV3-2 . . TGTGCCAGCAGCCAAAGGAGAGGTGGAAACACCATATATTTT CASSQRRGGNTIYF
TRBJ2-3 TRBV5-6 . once TGTGCCAGCAGCTTGGGAGCGGCAGATACGCAGTATTTT CASSLGAADTQYF
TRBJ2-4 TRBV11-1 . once TGTGCCAGCAGCTTAGAACCAGGCAAAAACATTCAGTACTTC CASSLEPGKNIQYF
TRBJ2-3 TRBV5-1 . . TGCGCCAGCAGCTTAATTCCTAGCACAGATACGCAGTATTTT CASSLIPSTDTQYF
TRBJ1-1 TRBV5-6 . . TGTGCCAGCACCTCGTCCGGGGAGAACACTGAAGCTTTCTTT CASTSSGENTEAFF
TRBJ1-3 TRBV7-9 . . TGTGCCAGCAGCTTCTTTGGGGGGGCAGGTGGAAACACCATATATTTT CASSFFGGAGGNTIYF
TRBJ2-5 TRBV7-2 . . TGTGCCAGCAGCTTAGTTGGGGGCTGGGAGACCCAGTACTTC CASSLVGGWETQYF